The 26 T cell receptor beta chains below come from one sample, sequenced in a study of cytomegalovirus exposure and HLA in healthy donors. The PCR used 60 Vbeta and 13 Jbeta primers. Sequencing was performed with immunoSEQ multiplex PCR; in TCRdb, only in-frame clones are kept and a portion is missing. The sample consists of about 250,000 clones, 75% to 90% of them appearing once. Sequencing used PBMCs. The source of these receptors is a girl aged 2 to 9 in good health and CMV-seronegative.

The chain joins TRBV7-3 to TRBJ2-5, with 7 bases that match TRBD1. The CDR3 runs 13 residues. The germline CDR1 and CDR2 sequences are SGHTA and FQGTGA. V gave up 1 base and J gave up 5 bases; unmatched junction bases: 1. CDR3 sequence: CASSLIQGETQYF. Written as DNA, the CDR3 is TGTGCCAGCAGCTTAATACAGGGGGAGACCCAGTACTTC. Together with reference TRBV7-3 and TRBJ2-5, the CDR3 gives the full variable domain: GAGVSQTPSNKVTEKGKYVELRCDPISGHTALYWYRQSLGQGPEFLIYFQGTGAADDSGLPNDRFFAVRPEGSVSTLKIQRTERGDSAVYLCASSLIQGETQYFGPGTRLLVL.

CDR3 DNA: TGTGCCAGTAGTGAACAGGGAGACGCTGTCCCCCAGCATTTT. This encodes CASSEQGDAVPQHF. V usage is TRBV19 and J usage is TRBJ1-5, with TRBD1 as a possible D gene (6 bases). The CDR3 loop spans 14 amino acids. CDR1 is LNHDA and CDR2 is SQIVND in the germline V gene (reference sequence). V lost 5 bases, J lost 10 bases, and 18 bases lay in between.

The gene calls are TRBV7-9 and TRBJ2-1; 8 bases line up with TRBD1. CDR3 length equals 16 residues. Germline loops: CDR1 SEHNR, CDR2 FQNEAQ (reference sequence). The J segment lost 3 bases and the V segment lost 0 bases, leaving 4 bases of the junction unmatched. This chain's CDR3 is CASSLADRVLYNEQFF. As DNA, the CDR3 is TGTGCCAGCAGCTTAGCGGACAGGGTACTCTACAATGAGCAGTTCTTC.

J is TRBJ1-2 and V is TRBV5-1, with 8 bases fitting TRBD1. With V trimmed by 0 bases and J by 8 bases, 12 bases remained unmatched. The CDR3 length is 16 residues. Germline V gene lookup returns CDR1 SGHRS and CDR2 YFSETQ. In DNA form, the CDR3 reads TGCGCCAGCAGCTTGGGGCAGGGGGCAGGCCCCGACGGCTACACCTTC. Encoded protein: CASSLGQGAGPDGYTF.

This chain joins TRBV5-4 and TRBJ2-7; TRBD1 matches 10 bases. The CDR3 runs 15 residues. The V gene's germline CDR1 is SGHNT and CDR2 YYREEE (reference sequence). V dropped 1 base and J dropped 2; count of bases not matched to a gene: 3. The CDR3 spells CASSLRGTGAYEQYF. DNA for the CDR3: TGTGCCAGCAGCTTGCGCGGGACAGGGGCCTACGAGCAGTACTTC.

This chain links TRBV4-1 with TRBJ2-7; D is ambiguous. The CDR3 length is 15 residues. CDR1 is MGHRA, CDR2 YSYEKL, per germline. The germline V and J ends were trimmed by 1 base and 2 bases, with 12 bases remaining between them. The CDR3 reads CASSQVSVAPYEQYF. CDR3 sequence (DNA): TGCGCCAGCAGCCAAGTTTCAGTAGCACCCTACGAGCAGTACTTC.

The chain employs TRBV14 and TRBJ2-7; TRBD1 matches at 9 bases. V shed 3 bases and J 4 bases; nucleotides not matched to a gene: 10. The CDR3 contains 16 residues. From germline, CDR1 is SGHDN and CDR2 FVKESK. The CDR3 sequence: CASSHPGQGMVYEQYF. CDR3 nucleotides: TGTGCCAGCAGCCACCCTGGACAGGGGATGGTTTACGAGCAGTACTTC.

The CDR3: CASSVARGWTGELFF. The CDR3 bases are TGTGCCAGCAGCGTAGCCAGGGGCTGGACCGGGGAGCTGTTTTTT. The V gene is TRBV9, the J gene TRBJ2-2; perhaps TRBD1 as D (6 bases). V lost 0 bases to trimming and J lost 5 bases, with 11 bases between them. The CDR3 is 15 amino acids. Germline loops: CDR1 SGDLS, CDR2 YYNGEE. The full variable domain, completed using reference TRBV9 and TRBJ2-2, is DSGVTQTPKHLITATGQRVTLRCSPRSGDLSVYWYQQSLDQGLQFLIQYYNGEERAKGNILERFSAQQFPDLHSELNLSSLELGDSALYFCASSVARGWTGELFFGEGSRLTVL.

The V and J genes are TRBV10-2 and TRBJ1-1, with D unresolved. Per germline, CDR1 WSHSY and CDR2 SAAADI. The CDR3 is made up of 15 amino acids. Trimming pared 4 bases from V and 1 base from J, leaving 13 bases between. The CDR3 reads CASSVRGRWNTEAFF. CDR3 in DNA: TGCGCCAGCAGTGTTCGCGGGCGCTGGAACACTGAAGCTTTCTTT.

The chain links TRBV7-9 to TRBJ1-1; no clear D gene. Trimming took off 2 bases at V and 5 bases at J, with 9 bases between the two ends. Germline assignment: CDR1 SEHNR and CDR2 FQNEAQ (reference sequence). This CDR3 comprises 13 residues. CDR3 protein: CASSLLSETEAFF. The CDR3 DNA reads as TGTGCCAGCAGCTTATTAAGTGAGACTGAAGCTTTCTTT.

The chain employs TRBV6-1 and TRBJ1-5, with unresolved D. The CDR3 extends over 13 amino acids. Germline lookup yields CDR1 MNHNS and CDR2 SASEGT. V lost 6 bases and J lost 0, with 6 bases in between. The CDR3: CASREFSNQPQHF. CDR3 bases: TGTGCCAGCAGGGAGTTTAGCAATCAGCCCCAGCATTTT.

The genes are TRBV7-9 and TRBJ1-2; unclear D gene. Germline lookup yields CDR1 SEHNR and CDR2 FQNEAQ (reference sequence). V was cut by 5 bases and J by 7 bases, with 20 bases left in between. The CDR3 totals 15 residues. The CDR3 reads CASSLGSGLLGGYTF. In DNA, the CDR3 is TGTGCCAGCAGCCTAGGGTCCGGACTGCTTGGTGGCTACACCTTC.

The chain has TRBV9 and TRBJ2-7; 10 bases match TRBD1. Germline V lookup: CDR1 SGDLS, CDR2 YYNGEE. V was pared by 3 bases and J by 4 bases, with 4 bases of the junction left unmatched. The CDR3 is made up of 14 amino acids. The CDR3 region is CASSGGTGEYEQYF. CDR3 sequence (DNA): TGTGCCAGCAGCGGGGGGACAGGGGAGTACGAGCAGTACTTC.

The chain uses TRBV19 and TRBJ1-1, with TRBD1 identical over 10 bases. There are 20 residues in the CDR3. Germline V gene lookup returns CDR1 LNHDA and CDR2 SQIVND (reference sequence). V was clipped by 3 bases and J by 6 bases; unmatched bases: 22. The CDR3 DNA reads as TGTGCCAGTAGTATCCGCCGTGGGGACAGGGGACCCTCCAGCGGAGCTGAAGCTTTCTTT. It specifies CASSIRRGDRGPSSGAEAFF.

This chain joins TRBV7-2 and TRBJ1-4, with TRBD1 matching over 7 bases. The junction had 8 bases not matched to a gene; V was cut back by 1 base and J by 3 bases. The CDR3 consists of 17 residues. From germline, CDR1 is SGHTA and CDR2 FQGNSA. The CDR3 loop reads CASSLGTGSRSNEKLFF. Written as DNA, the CDR3 is TGTGCCAGCAGCTTAGGGACAGGAAGTCGGTCTAATGAAAAACTGTTTTTT.

V gene TRBV19 combines with J gene TRBJ2-1; 11 nucleotides agree with TRBD2. The length of the CDR3 is 16 residues. The germline CDR1 and CDR2 sequences are LNHDA and SQIVND (reference sequence). With V trimmed by 6 bases and J by 6 bases, 10 bases remained unmatched. The CDR3 sequence is CASSPVGTSGSNEQFF. The CDR3 DNA reads as TGTGCCAGTAGCCCCGTGGGGACTAGCGGAAGCAATGAGCAGTTCTTC.

In this sample, this clone turned up a few times. The chain combines TRBV4-1 with TRBJ1-2; 9 bases line up with TRBD1. V shed 3 bases and J 9 bases; nucleotides not matched to a gene: 5. CDR1 is MGHRA and CDR2 is YSYEKL in the germline V gene. The CDR3 is made up of 13 amino acids. The CDR3 sequence is CASSQRTGESYTF. The CDR3, as DNA: TGCGCCAGCAGCCAGAGGACAGGGGAGAGCTACACCTTC.

This chain links TRBV5-1 with TRBJ2-7; D perhaps matches TRBD1 (6 bases). V was cut by 2 bases and J by 5 bases, with 23 bases left in between. Germline CDR1 SGHRS, CDR2 YFSETQ. The CDR3 loop spans 17 amino acids. The CDR3 loop is CASSLYPPDRNRDEQYF. As DNA, the CDR3 is TGCGCCAGCAGCTTATATCCCCCCGACCGGAACAGGGACGAGCAGTACTTC.

This clone turned up a few times. The chain recombines TRBV30 with TRBJ2-2; no firm D call. The germline V gene encodes CDR1 GTSNPN and CDR2 SVGIG (reference sequence). The CDR3 has 14 residues. Between the trimmed V and J ends, which lost 2 bases and 0 bases, there was a span of 7 bases. The CDR3 is CAWSTLANTGELFF. Written as DNA, the CDR3 is TGTGCCTGGAGTACCCTAGCGAACACCGGGGAGCTGTTTTTT. The variable domain in full, with the rest retrieved from reference TRBV30 and TRBJ2-2, is SQTIHQWPATLVQPVGSPLSLECTVEGTSNPNLYWYRQAAGRGLQLLFYSVGIGQISSEVPQNLSASRPQDRQFILSSKKLLLSDSGFYLCAWSTLANTGELFFGEGSRLTVL.

The chain is built from TRBV10-3 and TRBJ2-7; 10 positions agree with TRBD1. The germline CDR1 and CDR2 sequences are ENHRY and SYGVKD. The CDR3 is 16 residues long. After removal of 1 base from V and 1 base from J, the junction contained 4 bases not matched to a gene. The CDR3 loop is CAISEFPGQGSYEQYF. CDR3 nucleotides: TGTGCCATCAGTGAGTTTCCGGGACAGGGGTCCTACGAGCAGTACTTC.

V gene TRBV19 combines with J gene TRBJ2-4, with D maybe TRBD1 (5 bases). The ends were cut back, 5 bases at V and 0 bases at J, with 14 bases in the middle. The CDR3 spans 16 residues. In germline, CDR1 is LNHDA, CDR2 SQIVND (reference sequence). This CDR3 is CASSSSQGLAKNIQYF. The CDR3 nucleotides are TGTGCCAGTAGTTCCTCCCAGGGCCTAGCCAAAAACATTCAGTACTTC.

This sequence joins TRBV6-5 and TRBJ2-7, with TRBD1 matching 8 bases. J was trimmed by 4 bases and V by 0 bases; bases with no gene match: 5. Germline CDR1 and CDR2: MNHEY and SVGAGI. This CDR3 has 15 amino acids. The CDR3 sequence is CASSYSAQGAYEQYF. Written as DNA, the CDR3 is TGTGCCAGCAGTTACTCGGCCCAGGGGGCGTACGAGCAGTACTTC.

This chain uses TRBV30 with TRBJ1-2, with 8 nucleotides matching TRBD1. Germline CDR1 GTSNPN, CDR2 SVGIG (reference sequence). The CDR3 has 14 amino acids. The V segment lost 2 bases and the J segment 4 bases; nucleotides outside the gene matches: 6. CDR3 DNA sequence: TGTGCCTGGAGTTCCCCAGGGGGCCTCTATGGCTACACCTTC. As protein: CAWSSPGGLYGYTF.

CDR3 nucleotide sequence: TGCGCCAGCAGCCAAGCTGAGAGAGTTTCAGATACGCAGTATTTT. Amino acids: CASSQAERVSDTQYF. J is TRBJ2-3 and V is TRBV4-1; D remains ambiguous. V was clipped by 1 base and J by 4 bases, with 12 bases between them. There are 15 residues in the CDR3. The germline CDR1 and CDR2 sequences are MGHRA and YSYEKL.

The V gene is TRBV6-1, the J gene TRBJ2-3, with 9 nucleotides matching TRBD2. Germline V gene data show CDR1 as MNHNS and CDR2 as SASEGT. The CDR3 runs 15 residues. J gave up 2 bases and V 8 bases, and 8 bases lay outside the gene matches. The CDR3 bases are TGTGCCAGCGACGGCGGGGGGGATACCACAGATACGCAGTATTTT. Translation: CASDGGGDTTDTQYF.

The chain links TRBV2 to TRBJ1-1, with TRBD1 matching 7 bases. V was clipped by 4 bases and J by 3 bases; unmatched bases: 2. From germline, CDR1 is SNHLY and CDR2 FYNNEI. The CDR3 length is 13 residues. CDR3 bases: TGTGCCAGCAGTGGAGACAGGGACACTGAAGCTTTCTTT. This codes for CASSGDRDTEAFF.